This TCR beta chain was sequenced during a study of CD8 T cells in ankylosing spondylitis. Quantitative 5'-RACE with molecular barcodes produced the TCR beta libraries. TCRdb redid the calling of the 5' RACE reads with MiXCR, one entry per CDR3 protein. The table includes roughly 450,000 distinct CDR3 sequences, roughly 26% detected once. Regarding the study as a whole: From matched ankylosing spondylitis synovial fluid, disease-linked clones were reportedly recovered at significantly enriched levels. Seemingly distinctive of ankylosing spondylitis blood was a TCR beta motif formed by eight highly homologous variants. Both synovial fluid and blood in reactive arthritis had previously been reported to carry some motif variants. Disease-associated clonotypes exhibited CD8+ identity and were relatively infrequent in peripheral blood.

CDR1 SGHVS and CDR2 FQNEAQ come from the germline V gene. Trimming pared 5 bases from V and 6 bases from J, leaving 11 bases between. The CDR3 spans 12 residues. As regards this clonotype: Its specificity is not known.

The chain is built from TRBV7-8 and TRBJ2-7; D is ambiguous. This TCR derives from a male donor with ankylosing spondylitis. The sample was blood, either unsorted or a sorted T cell fraction (not recorded which). Here the CDR3 reads CASSRALSEQYF. CDR3 nucleotide sequence: TGTGCCAGCAGCCGGGCGCTGTCCGAGCAGTACTTC.